This TCR beta chain is from a study of OX40 agonist ivuxolimab in advanced cancers. Clones were read by immunoSEQ multiplex PCR, and TCRdb kept only the in-frame ones, dropping some. The sample shows 77,000 or so clones, roughly 90% of them seen only once. This clonotype originated in an adult with an advanced solid tumor such as melanoma, head and neck, liver or kidney cancer. This sample comprised CD4+ or CD8+ T cells sorted from blood, obtained in a trial of the OX40 agonist ivuxolimab.

The DNA of the CDR3 is TGTGCCAGCAGCCCCCGACAGGGAATAAACGAGCAGTACTTC. This encodes CASSPRQGINEQYF. The rearrangement links TRBV11-3 to TRBJ2-7, with TRBD1 matching over 7 bases. Germline V lookup: CDR1 SGHNT, CDR2 YENEEA. This CDR3 contains 14 residues. V gave up 5 bases and J gave up 5 bases; unmatched junction bases: 9.